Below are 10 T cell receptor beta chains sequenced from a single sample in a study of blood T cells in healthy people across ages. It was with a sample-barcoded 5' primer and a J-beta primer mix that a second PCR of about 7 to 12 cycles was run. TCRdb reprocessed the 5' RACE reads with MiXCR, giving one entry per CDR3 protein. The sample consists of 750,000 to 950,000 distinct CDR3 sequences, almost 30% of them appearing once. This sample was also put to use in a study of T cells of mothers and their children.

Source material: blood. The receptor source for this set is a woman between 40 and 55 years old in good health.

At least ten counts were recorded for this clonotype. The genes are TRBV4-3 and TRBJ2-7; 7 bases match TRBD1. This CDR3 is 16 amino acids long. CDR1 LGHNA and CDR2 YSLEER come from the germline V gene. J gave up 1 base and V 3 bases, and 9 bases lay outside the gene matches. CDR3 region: CASSHHRTGASYEQYF. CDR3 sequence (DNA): TGCGCCAGCAGCCATCACCGTACAGGGGCGTCCTACGAGCAGTACTTC.

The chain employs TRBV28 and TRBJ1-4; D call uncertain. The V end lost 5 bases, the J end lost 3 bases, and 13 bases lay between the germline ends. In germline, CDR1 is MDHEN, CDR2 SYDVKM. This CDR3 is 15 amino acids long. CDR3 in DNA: TGTGCCAGCAGTCCAGCGGGCGAACCTAATGAAAAACTGTTTTTT. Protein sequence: CASSPAGEPNEKLFF.

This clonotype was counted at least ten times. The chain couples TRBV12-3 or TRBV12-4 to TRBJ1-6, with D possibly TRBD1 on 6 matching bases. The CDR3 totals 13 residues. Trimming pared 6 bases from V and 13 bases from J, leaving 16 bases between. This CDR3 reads CASRRTGLGPLHF. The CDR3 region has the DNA TGTGCCAGCAGGCGAACAGGGTTAGGGCCCCTCCACTTT.

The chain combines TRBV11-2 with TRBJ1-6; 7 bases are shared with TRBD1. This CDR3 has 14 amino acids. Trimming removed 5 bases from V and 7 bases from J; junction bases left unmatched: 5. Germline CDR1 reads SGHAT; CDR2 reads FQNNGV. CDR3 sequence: CASSRDSQNSPLHF. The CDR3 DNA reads TGTGCCAGCAGCCGGGACAGCCAGAATTCACCCCTCCACTTT.

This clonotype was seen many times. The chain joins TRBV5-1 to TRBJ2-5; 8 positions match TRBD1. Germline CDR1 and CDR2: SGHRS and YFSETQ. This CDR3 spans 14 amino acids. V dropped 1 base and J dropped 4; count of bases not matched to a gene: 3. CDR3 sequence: CASSLWDRIETQYF. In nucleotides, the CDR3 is TGCGCCAGCAGCTTGTGGGACAGGATAGAGACCCAGTACTTC.

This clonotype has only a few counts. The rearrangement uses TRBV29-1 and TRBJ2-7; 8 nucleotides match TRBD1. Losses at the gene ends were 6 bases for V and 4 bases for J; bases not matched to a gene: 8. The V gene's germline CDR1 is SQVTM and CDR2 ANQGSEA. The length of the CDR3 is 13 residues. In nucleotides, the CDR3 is TGCAGCGTAAGCAGGGGGCAGGGGTACGAGCAGTACTTC. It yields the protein CSVSRGQGYEQYF.

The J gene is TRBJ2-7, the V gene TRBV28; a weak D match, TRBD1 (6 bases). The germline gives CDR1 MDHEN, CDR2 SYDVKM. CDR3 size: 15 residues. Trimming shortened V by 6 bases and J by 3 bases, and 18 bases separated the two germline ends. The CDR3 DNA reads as TGTGCCAGCAGCTTCCCGTCGGACAGCCTCTACGAGCAGTACTTC. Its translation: CASSFPSDSLYEQYF.

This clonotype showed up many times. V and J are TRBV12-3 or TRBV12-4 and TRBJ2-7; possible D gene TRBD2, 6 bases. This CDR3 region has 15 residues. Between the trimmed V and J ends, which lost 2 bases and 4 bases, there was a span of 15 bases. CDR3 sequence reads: CASSLIGLQPYEQYF. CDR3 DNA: TGTGCCAGCAGTTTAATAGGACTACAACCTTACGAGCAGTACTTC.

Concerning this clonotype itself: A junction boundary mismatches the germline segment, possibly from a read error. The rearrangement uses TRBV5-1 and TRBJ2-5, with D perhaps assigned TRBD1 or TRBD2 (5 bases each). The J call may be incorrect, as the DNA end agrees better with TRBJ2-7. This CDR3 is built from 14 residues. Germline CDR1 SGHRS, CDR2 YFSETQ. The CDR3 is CAGRDPGTAYEQYF. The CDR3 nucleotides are TGCGCCGGCAGAGACCCCGGGACGGCCTACGAGCAGTACTTC.

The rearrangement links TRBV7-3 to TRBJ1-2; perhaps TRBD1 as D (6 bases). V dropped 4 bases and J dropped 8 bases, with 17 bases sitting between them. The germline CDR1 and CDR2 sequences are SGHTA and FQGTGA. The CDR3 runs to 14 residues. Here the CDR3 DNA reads TGTGCCAGCAGCTCCTCCGACAGGCTAGGGGGCTACACCTTC. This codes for CASSSSDRLGGYTF.